This record concerns one T cell receptor beta chain sequence. Germline-derived CDR1 and CDR2 are MDHEN and SYDVKM. V was cut by 5 bases and J by 6 bases, with 14 bases left in between. This CDR3 spans 14 amino acids. This record belongs to a study of shared clonotypes between healthy human individuals. Sequencing used immunoSEQ multiplex PCR; TCRdb keeps in-frame clones, though not all of them. The sample has around 550,000 clones, about 96% seen once; the top ten hold 0.06%. The investigators split CD4+ cells into a CD45RA+ naive subset and a CD45RA-negative memory subset. Sequencing was performed on naive CD4+ T cells sorted from blood. Regarding subset: CD45RA+ positively selected. This chain connects TRBV28 to TRBJ1-5, with D tentatively TRBD1 (5 bases). The TCR sequence derives from a woman younger than 45 in good health. The CDR3 coding sequence is TGTGCCAGCAGTCCAGGGTTCTATAGTCAGCCCCAGCATTTT. It translates to CASSPGFYSQPQHF. Using reference TRBV28 and TRBJ1-5 for the parts outside the CDR3, the full variable domain is DVKVTQSSRYLVKRTGEKVFLECVQDMDHENMFWYRQDPGLGLRLIYFSYDVKMKEKGDIPEGYSVSREKKERFSLILESASTNQTSMYLCASSPGFYSQPQHFGDGTRLSIL.